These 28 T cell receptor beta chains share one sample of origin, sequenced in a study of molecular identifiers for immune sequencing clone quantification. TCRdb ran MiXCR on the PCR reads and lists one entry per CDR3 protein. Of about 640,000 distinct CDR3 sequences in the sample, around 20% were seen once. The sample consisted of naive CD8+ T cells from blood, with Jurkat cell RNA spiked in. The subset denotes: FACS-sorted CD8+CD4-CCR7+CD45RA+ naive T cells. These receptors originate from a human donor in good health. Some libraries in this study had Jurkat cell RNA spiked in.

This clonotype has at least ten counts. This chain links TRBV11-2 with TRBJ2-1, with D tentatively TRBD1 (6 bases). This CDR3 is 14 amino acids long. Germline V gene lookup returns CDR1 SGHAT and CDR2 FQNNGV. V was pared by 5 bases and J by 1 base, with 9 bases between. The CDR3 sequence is CASSDRLSYNEQFF. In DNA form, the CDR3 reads TGTGCCAGCAGCGACAGGCTTTCCTACAATGAGCAGTTCTTC.

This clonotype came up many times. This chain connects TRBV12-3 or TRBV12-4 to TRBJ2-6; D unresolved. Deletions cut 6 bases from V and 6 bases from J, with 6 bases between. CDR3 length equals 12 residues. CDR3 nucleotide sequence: TGTGCCAGCAGCCCGGTGGCCAACGTCCTGACTTTC. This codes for CASSPVANVLTF.

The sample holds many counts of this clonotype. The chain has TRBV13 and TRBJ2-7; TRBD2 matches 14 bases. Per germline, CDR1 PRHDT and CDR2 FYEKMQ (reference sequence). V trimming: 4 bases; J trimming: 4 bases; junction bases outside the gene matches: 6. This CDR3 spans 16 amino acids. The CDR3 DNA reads TGTGCCAGCAGCTCTCAGGGGACTAGCGGGAGTTACGAGCAGTACTTC. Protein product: CASSSQGTSGSYEQYF.

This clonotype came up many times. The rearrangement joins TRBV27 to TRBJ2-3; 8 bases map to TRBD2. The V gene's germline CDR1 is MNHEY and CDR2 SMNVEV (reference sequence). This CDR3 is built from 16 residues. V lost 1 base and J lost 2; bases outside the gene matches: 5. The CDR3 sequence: CASSLYPAGVTDTQYF. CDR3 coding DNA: TGTGCCAGCAGTTTATATCCAGCGGGGGTCACAGATACGCAGTATTTT.

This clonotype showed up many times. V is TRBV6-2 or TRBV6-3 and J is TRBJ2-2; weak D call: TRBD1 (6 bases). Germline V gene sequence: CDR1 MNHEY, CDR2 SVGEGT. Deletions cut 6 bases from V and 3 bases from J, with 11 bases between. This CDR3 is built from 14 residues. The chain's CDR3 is CASSPQGHTGELFF. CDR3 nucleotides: TGTGCCAGCAGCCCACAGGGACACACCGGGGAGCTGTTTTTT.

CDR3 amino acids: CASSGDSYGYTF. The CDR3 nucleotides are TGCGCCAGCAGCGGCGACAGCTATGGCTACACCTTC. J is TRBJ1-2 and V is TRBV5-1; maybe TRBD1 (5 bases). The V gene's germline CDR1 is SGHRS and CDR2 YFSETQ. The V end lost 4 bases, the J end lost 4 bases, and 8 bases lay between the germline ends. This CDR3 contains 12 residues.

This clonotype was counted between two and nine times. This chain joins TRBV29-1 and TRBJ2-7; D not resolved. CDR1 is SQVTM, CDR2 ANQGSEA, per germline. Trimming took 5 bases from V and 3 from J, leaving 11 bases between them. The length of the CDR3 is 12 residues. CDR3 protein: CSVYADLYEQYF. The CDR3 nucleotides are TGCAGCGTTTACGCAGACCTCTACGAGCAGTACTTC.

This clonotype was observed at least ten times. CDR3 region: CASSSGLFKYF. DNA of the CDR3: TGTGCCAGCAGCTCGGGACTATTCAAGTACTTC. The chain couples TRBV7-9 to TRBJ2-7, with TRBD2 matching over 7 bases. The CDR3 has 11 residues. The J segment lost 11 bases and the V segment lost 4 bases, leaving 5 bases of the junction unmatched. Germline V gene sequence: CDR1 SEHNR, CDR2 FQNEAQ (reference sequence).

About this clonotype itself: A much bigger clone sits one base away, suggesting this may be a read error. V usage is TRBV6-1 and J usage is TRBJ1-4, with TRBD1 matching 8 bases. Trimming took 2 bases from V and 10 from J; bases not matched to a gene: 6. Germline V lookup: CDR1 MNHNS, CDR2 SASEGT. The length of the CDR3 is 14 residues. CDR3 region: CASSEWAGGRKLFF. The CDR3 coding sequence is TGTGCCAGCAGTGAATGGGCAGGGGGCAGAAAACTGTTTTTT.

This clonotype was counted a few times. The CDR3 DNA is TGTGCCAGCAGCCAAGGCTCGGGCGGCACTGAAGCTTTCTTT. It translates to CASSQGSGGTEAFF. The chain has TRBV7-3 and TRBJ1-1; the D is unclear. Germline values: CDR1 SGHTA, CDR2 FQGTGA. The V gene lost 5 bases and the J gene lost 4 bases, with 14 bases spanning the gap. This CDR3 is built from 14 residues.

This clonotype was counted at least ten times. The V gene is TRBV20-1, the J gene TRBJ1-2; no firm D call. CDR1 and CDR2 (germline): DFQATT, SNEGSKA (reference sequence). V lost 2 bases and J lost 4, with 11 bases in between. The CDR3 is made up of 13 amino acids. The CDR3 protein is CSARNLDTYGYTF. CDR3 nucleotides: TGCAGTGCTAGAAATTTGGATACCTATGGCTACACCTTC.

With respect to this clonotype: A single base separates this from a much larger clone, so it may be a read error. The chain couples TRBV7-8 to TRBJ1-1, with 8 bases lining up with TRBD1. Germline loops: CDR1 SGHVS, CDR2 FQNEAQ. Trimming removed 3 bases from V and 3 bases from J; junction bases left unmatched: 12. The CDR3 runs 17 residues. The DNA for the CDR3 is TGTGCCAGCAGCTTTTTTGGACAGGGAGAAAGGCACACTGAAGCTTTCTTT. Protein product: CASSFFGQGERHTEAFF. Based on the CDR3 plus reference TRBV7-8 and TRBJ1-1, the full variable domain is GAGVSQSPRYKVAKRGQDVALRCDPISGHVSLFWYQQALGQGPEFLTYFQNEAQLDKSGLPSDRFFAERPEGSVSTLKIQRTQQEDSAVYLCASSFFGQGERHTEAFFGQGTRLTVV.

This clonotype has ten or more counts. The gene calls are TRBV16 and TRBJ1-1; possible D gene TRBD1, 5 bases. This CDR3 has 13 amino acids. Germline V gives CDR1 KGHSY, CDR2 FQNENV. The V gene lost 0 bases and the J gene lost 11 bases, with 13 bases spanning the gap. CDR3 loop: CASSQSGGERAFF. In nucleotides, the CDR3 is TGTGCCAGCAGCCAATCCGGGGGAGAGCGGGCTTTCTTT.

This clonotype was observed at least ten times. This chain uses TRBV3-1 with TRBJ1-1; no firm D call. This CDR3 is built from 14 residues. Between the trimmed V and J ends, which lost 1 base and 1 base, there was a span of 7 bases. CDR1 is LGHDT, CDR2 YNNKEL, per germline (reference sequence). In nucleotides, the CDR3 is TGTGCCAGCAGCCAAGGTCCGGGGAACACTGAAGCTTTCTTT. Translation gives CASSQGPGNTEAFF.

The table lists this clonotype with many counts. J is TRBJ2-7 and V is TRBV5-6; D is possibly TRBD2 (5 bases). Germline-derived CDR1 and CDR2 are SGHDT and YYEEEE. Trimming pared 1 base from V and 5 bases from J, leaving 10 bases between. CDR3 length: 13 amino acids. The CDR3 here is CASSLYVGDEQYF. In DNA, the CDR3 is TGTGCCAGCAGCTTGTACGTGGGAGACGAGCAGTACTTC.

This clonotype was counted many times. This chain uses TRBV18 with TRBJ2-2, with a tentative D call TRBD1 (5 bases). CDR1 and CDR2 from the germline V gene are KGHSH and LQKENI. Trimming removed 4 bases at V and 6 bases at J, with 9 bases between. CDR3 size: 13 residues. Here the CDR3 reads CASSQDTAGELFF. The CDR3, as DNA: TGTGCCAGCTCACAGGACACAGCCGGGGAGCTGTTTTTT. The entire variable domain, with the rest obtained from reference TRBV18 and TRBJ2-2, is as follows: NAGVMQNPRHLVRRRGQEARLRCSPMKGHSHVYWYRQLPEEGLKFMVYLQKENIIDESGMPKERFSAEFPKEGPSILRIQQVVRGDSAAYFCASSQDTAGELFFGEGSRLTVL.

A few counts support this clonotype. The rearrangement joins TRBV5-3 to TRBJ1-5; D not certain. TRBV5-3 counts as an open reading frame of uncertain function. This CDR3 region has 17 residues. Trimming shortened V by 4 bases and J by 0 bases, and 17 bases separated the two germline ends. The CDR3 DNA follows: TGTGCCAGAAGCGTGTCCTTACCAAGGACTAGCAATCAGCCCCAGCATTTT. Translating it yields CARSVSLPRTSNQPQHF.

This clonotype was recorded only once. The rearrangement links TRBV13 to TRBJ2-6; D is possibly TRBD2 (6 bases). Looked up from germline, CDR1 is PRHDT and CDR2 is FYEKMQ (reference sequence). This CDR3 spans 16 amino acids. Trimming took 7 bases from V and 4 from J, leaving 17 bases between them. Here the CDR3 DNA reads TGTGCCAGCAACGTCGAGAGGGACTCCGGGGCCAACGTCCTGACTTTC. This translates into CASNVERDSGANVLTF.

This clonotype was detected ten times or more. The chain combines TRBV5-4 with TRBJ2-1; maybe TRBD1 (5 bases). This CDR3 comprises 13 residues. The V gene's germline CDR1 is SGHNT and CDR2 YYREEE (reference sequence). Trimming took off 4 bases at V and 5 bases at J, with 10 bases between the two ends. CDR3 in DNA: TGTGCCAGCAGCACGATGACAGACAATGAGCAGTTCTTC. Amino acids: CASSTMTDNEQFF. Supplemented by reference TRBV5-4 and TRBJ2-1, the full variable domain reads ETGVTQSPTHLIKTRGQQVTLRCSSQSGHNTVSWYQQALGQGPQFIFQYYREEENGRGNFPPRFSGLQFPNYSSELNVNALELDDSALYLCASSTMTDNEQFFGPGTRLTVL.

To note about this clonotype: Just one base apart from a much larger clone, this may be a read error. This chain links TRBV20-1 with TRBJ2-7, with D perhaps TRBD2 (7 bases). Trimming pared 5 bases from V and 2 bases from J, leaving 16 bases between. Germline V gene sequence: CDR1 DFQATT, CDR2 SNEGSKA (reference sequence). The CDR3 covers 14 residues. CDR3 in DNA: TGCAGTGCTCTAGGACGGGGGGCCACCTACGAGCAGTACTTC. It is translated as CSALGRGATYEQYF.

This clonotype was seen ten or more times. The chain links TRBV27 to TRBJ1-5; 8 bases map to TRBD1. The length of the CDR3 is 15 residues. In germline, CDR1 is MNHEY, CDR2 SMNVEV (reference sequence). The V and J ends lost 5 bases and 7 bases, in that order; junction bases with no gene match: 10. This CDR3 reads CASSHSTQGEQPQHF. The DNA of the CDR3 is TGTGCCAGCAGTCACTCCACACAGGGGGAGCAGCCCCAGCATTTT.

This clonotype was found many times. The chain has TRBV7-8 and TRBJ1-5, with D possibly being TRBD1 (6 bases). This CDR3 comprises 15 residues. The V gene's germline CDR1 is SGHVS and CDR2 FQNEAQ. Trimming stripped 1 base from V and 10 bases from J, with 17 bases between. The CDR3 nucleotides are TGTGCCAGCAGCTTAGTGGGGGCAGGGATCAATCCCCAGCATTTT. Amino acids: CASSLVGAGINPQHF.

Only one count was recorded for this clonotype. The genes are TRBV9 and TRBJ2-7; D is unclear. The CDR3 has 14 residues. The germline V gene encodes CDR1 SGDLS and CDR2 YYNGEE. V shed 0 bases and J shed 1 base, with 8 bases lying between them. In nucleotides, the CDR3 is TGTGCCAGCAGCGTAGCTATGGGTTCCTACGAGCAGTACTTC. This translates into CASSVAMGSYEQYF.

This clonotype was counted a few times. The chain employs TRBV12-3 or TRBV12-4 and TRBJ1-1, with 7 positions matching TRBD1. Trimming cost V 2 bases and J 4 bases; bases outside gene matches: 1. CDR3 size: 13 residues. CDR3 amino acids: CASSLNRGTEAFF. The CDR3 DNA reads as TGTGCCAGCAGTTTAAACAGGGGCACTGAAGCTTTCTTT.

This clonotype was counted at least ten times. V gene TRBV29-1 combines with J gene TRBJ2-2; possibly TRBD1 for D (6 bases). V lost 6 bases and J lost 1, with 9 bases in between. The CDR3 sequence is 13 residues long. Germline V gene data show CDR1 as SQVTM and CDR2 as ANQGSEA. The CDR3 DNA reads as TGCAGCGTCAAACAGGGGAACACCGGGGAGCTGTTTTTT. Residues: CSVKQGNTGELFF.

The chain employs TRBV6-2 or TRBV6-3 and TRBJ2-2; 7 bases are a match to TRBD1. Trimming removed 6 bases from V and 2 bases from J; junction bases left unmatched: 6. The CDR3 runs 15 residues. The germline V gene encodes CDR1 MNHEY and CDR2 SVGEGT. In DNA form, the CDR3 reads TGTGCCAGCAGATGGACAGGCGTCAACACCGGGGAGCTGTTTTTT. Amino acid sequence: CASRWTGVNTGELFF.

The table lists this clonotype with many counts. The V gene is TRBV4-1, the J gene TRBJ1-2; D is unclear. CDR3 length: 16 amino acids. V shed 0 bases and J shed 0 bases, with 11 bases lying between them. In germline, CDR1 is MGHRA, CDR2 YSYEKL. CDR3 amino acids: CASSQDSQPANYGYTF. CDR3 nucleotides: TGCGCCAGCAGCCAAGATAGTCAACCAGCTAACTATGGCTACACCTTC.

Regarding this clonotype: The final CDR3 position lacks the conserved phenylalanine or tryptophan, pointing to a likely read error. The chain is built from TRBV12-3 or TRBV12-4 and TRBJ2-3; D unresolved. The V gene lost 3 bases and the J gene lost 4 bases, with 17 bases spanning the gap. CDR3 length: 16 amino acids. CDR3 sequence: CASSFDARAIADTQYS. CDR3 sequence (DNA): TGTGCCAGCAGTTTTGATGCGAGAGCTATAGCAGATACGCAGTATTCT.